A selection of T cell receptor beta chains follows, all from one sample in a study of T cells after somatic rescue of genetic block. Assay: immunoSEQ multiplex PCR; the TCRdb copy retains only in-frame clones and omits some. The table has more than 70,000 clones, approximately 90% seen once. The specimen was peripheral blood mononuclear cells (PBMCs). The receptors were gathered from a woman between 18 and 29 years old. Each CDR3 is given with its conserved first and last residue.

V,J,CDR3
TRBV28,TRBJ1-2,CASSLAEYGYTF
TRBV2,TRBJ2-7,CATKGTPYEQYF
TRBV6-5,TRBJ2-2,CASSPGLPGELFF
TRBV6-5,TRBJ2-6,CASSPGLSGANVLTF
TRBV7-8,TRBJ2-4,CASSFERLAKNIQYF
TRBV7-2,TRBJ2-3,CASSLRGRGTDTQYF
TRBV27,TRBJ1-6,CATHSMSSYNSPLHF
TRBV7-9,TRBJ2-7,CASSFGGAKGYEQYF
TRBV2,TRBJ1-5,CASSIPQDSLPQHF
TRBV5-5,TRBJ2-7,CASSPEVYEQYF
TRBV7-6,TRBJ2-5,CASSPTGNQETQYF
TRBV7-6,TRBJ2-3,CASSRGLARRDTDTQYF
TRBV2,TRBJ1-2,CASSEKVRGYTF
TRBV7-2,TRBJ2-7,CASSPGLASHEQYF
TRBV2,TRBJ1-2,CASRKDRADSGYTF
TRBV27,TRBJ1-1,CASSKAGGGRRAFF
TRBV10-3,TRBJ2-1,CAINPSGSYNEQFF
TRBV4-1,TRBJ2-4,CASSQMTGALNIQYF
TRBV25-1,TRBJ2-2,CASSERNTGELFF
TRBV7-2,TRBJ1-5,CASSFGPNQPQHF
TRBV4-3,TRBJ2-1,CASSQGLAGGLYNEQFF
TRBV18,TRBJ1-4,CASSPEARAEKLFF
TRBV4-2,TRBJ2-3,CASSQGSSGILDTQYF
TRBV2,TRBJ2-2,CASTVRSGELFF
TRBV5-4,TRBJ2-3,CASSSTKGWRTDTQYF
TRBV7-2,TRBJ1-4,CASSPDRGLTKLFF
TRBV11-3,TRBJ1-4,CASSPGQGNEKLFF
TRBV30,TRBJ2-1,CAWRLAGPNEQFF